The 26 T cell receptor beta chains reported below all come from one sample, sequenced in a study of T cell clones after liver transplantation. Profiling relied on immunoSEQ multiplex PCR, and the TCRdb table lists in-frame clones only, not all of them. The top ten clones hold roughly 2.8% of a sample with 70,000 to 95,000 clones, less than 85% of them seen once. The sequences come from CD4+ T cells from blood, collected at the 22-month timepoint. These receptors were collected from a human patient who received a liver transplant. The T cells may come from the graft donor.

This rearrangement joins TRBV5-6 to TRBJ1-4; 9 bases are a match to TRBD1. CDR1 and CDR2 (germline): SGHDT, YYEEEE. V lost 4 bases and J lost 8; bases outside the gene matches: 15. The CDR3 sequence is 17 residues long. CDR3 in amino acids: CASSPQGPTGGREKLFF. In nucleotides, the CDR3 is TGTGCCAGCAGCCCCCAGGGGCCGACAGGGGGACGAGAAAAACTGTTTTTT.

The chain recombines TRBV19 with TRBJ1-5; D call uncertain. Germline CDR1 LNHDA, CDR2 SQIVND (reference sequence). Trimming stripped 4 bases from V and 5 bases from J, with 18 bases between. CDR3 size: 16 residues. Written as DNA, the CDR3 is TGTGCCAGTAGTACCCAGGTGGGCCTGTTGTATCAGCCCCAGCATTTT. Translation: CASSTQVGLLYQPQHF.

The V gene is TRBV14, the J gene TRBJ1-2; D remains unclear. There are 12 residues in the CDR3. Germline V gene lookup returns CDR1 SGHDN and CDR2 FVKESK. V lost 4 bases and J lost 4, with 7 bases in between. DNA for the CDR3: TGTGCCAGCAGCCTACGAAGCTATGGCTACACCTTC. It codes for CASSLRSYGYTF.

The chain recombines TRBV4-3 with TRBJ1-1; unclear D gene. This CDR3 comprises 11 residues. The V end lost 4 bases, the J end lost 10 bases, and 10 bases lay between the germline ends. Germline lookup yields CDR1 LGHNA and CDR2 YSLEER. The CDR3 spells CASSPLTGAFF. The CDR3 bases are TGCGCCAGCAGCCCCTTGACGGGAGCTTTCTTT.

The chain has TRBV6-1 and TRBJ2-6, with TRBD2 as a possible D gene (6 bases). V shed 3 bases and J shed 3 bases, with 12 bases lying between them. The germline V gene encodes CDR1 MNHNS and CDR2 SASEGT. The CDR3 is made up of 16 amino acids. CDR3 nucleotides: TGTGCCAGCAGTGACGCGGGCGGGGTTGGGGCCAACGTCCTGACTTTC. Translated: CASSDAGGVGANVLTF.

The CDR3 here is CASSQSGGAETQYF. CDR3 nucleotide sequence: TGTGCCAGCAGCCAGAGCGGGGGGGCAGAGACCCAGTACTTC. J is TRBJ2-5 and V is TRBV7-2; 10 positions agree with TRBD2. The CDR3 covers 14 residues. Germline CDR1 and CDR2: SGHTA and FQGNSA. Unmatched junction bases numbered 4, after V lost 5 bases and J lost 4 bases.

The chain joins TRBV6-1 to TRBJ2-1; D is perhaps TRBD1 (7 bases). The CDR3 covers 15 residues. CDR1 and CDR2 from the germline V gene are MNHNS and SASEGT. Trimming shortened V by 11 bases and J by 4 bases, and 21 bases separated the two germline ends. The CDR3 bases are TGTGCCGCCTCAAGGGGGCGGGGATCTTACAATGAGCAGTTCTTC. Encoded protein: CAASRGRGSYNEQFF.

The V call is TRBV27, the J call TRBJ2-6; D unclear. V lost 6 bases and J 0 bases, leaving 9 bases between the germline ends. The CDR3 consists of 15 residues. Germline V gene sequence: CDR1 MNHEY, CDR2 SMNVEV (reference sequence). The CDR3 loop reads CASRTPSSGANVLTF. Here the CDR3 DNA reads TGTGCCAGCAGAACTCCCAGCTCTGGGGCCAACGTCCTGACTTTC. The whole variable domain, remainder taken from reference TRBV27 and TRBJ2-6, is EAQVTQNPRYLITVTGKKLTVTCSQNMNHEYMSWYRQDPGLGLRQIYYSMNVEVTDKGDVPEGYKVSRKEKRNFPLILESPSPNQTSLYFCASRTPSSGANVLTFGAGSRLTVL.

The chain recombines TRBV6-1 with TRBJ1-4; maybe TRBD1 (6 bases). V gave up 6 bases and J gave up 4 bases, with 15 bases separating them. Germline V gene data show CDR1 as MNHNS and CDR2 as SASEGT. The CDR3 consists of 15 residues. This CDR3 is CASRPEGVFNEKLFF. The CDR3 DNA follows: TGTGCCAGCAGGCCGGAGGGGGTTTTTAATGAAAAACTGTTTTTT.

The rearrangement links TRBV6-1 to TRBJ1-2; D gene uncertain. CDR3 length: 12 amino acids. Germline V gene data show CDR1 as MNHNS and CDR2 as SASEGT. The germline V and J ends were trimmed by 6 bases and 6 bases, with 11 bases remaining between them. The CDR3 DNA follows: TGTGCCAGCAGCCGACAAGGAAATGGCTACACCTTC. This codes for CASSRQGNGYTF.

This clone is a singleton in its sample. This chain joins TRBV6-1 and TRBJ1-6; D gene uncertain. The V gene lost 0 bases and the J gene lost 10 bases, with 16 bases spanning the gap. Germline V gives CDR1 MNHNS, CDR2 SASEGT. The CDR3 runs to 16 residues. CDR3: CASSEAFVPAPSPLHF. The CDR3, as DNA: TGTGCCAGCAGTGAAGCTTTCGTCCCGGCCCCCTCACCCCTCCACTTT.

This clone was seen a few times. The chain joins TRBV25-1 to TRBJ2-2; possibly TRBD1 for D (5 bases). V lost 3 bases to trimming and J lost 7 bases, with 12 bases between them. The CDR3 is made up of 14 amino acids. Germline CDR1 and CDR2: MGHDK and SYGVNS. The CDR3 loop reads CASSDLQGHGELFF. Written as DNA, the CDR3 is TGTGCCAGCAGTGATCTTCAGGGCCACGGGGAGCTGTTTTTT.

The V call is TRBV7-9, the J call TRBJ2-2; the match to TRBD1 covers 9 bases. Germline V gives CDR1 SEHNR, CDR2 FQNEAQ (reference sequence). The CDR3 runs 13 residues. Trimming cost V 10 bases and J 4 bases; bases outside gene matches: 4. The CDR3 nucleotides are TGTGCCATCGGGACAGGGACCACCGGGGAGCTGTTTTTT. It specifies CAIGTGTTGELFF.

The chain is built from TRBV2 and TRBJ2-7; TRBD2 is a possible D gene (5 bases). Germline-derived CDR1 and CDR2 are SNHLY and FYNNEI. CDR3 length: 11 amino acids. The V gene lost 6 bases and the J gene lost 6 bases, with 9 bases spanning the gap. The CDR3 region is CASSVLVEQYF. The DNA of the CDR3 is TGTGCCAGCAGCGTACTAGTCGAGCAGTACTTC.

This clone was seen just once. This chain connects TRBV5-1 to TRBJ2-1, with 8 bases aligning to TRBD2. V shed 5 bases and J 2 bases; nucleotides not matched to a gene: 9. CDR3 length: 16 amino acids. Germline values: CDR1 SGHRS, CDR2 YFSETQ. In nucleotides, the CDR3 is TGCGCCAGCAGTAAAGATTCCGGGAGGGCCTACAATGAGCAGTTCTTC. Translated: CASSKDSGRAYNEQFF.

This clone was seen just once. The chain recombines TRBV6-5 with TRBJ1-2, with no clear D. Germline CDR1 MNHEY, CDR2 SVGAGI. This CDR3 has 14 amino acids. V dropped 2 bases and J dropped 0 bases, with 7 bases sitting between them. The CDR3 here is CASSYSRANYGYTF. The CDR3 coding sequence is TGTGCCAGCAGTTACAGTAGAGCTAACTATGGCTACACCTTC.

The chain uses TRBV28 and TRBJ2-7; 10 positions agree with TRBD2. CDR3 size: 16 residues. V was pared by 7 bases and J by 3 bases, with 12 bases of the junction left unmatched. Germline assignment: CDR1 MDHEN and CDR2 SYDVKM. The CDR3 reads CASTSSRASGSYEQYF. The CDR3 region has the DNA TGTGCCAGCACCTCATCTAGGGCTAGCGGGAGCTACGAGCAGTACTTC. Full variable domain (rest looked up from reference TRBV28 and TRBJ2-7): DVKVTQSSRYLVKRTGEKVFLECVQDMDHENMFWYRQDPGLGLRLIYFSYDVKMKEKGDIPEGYSVSREKKERFSLILESASTNQTSMYLCASTSSRASGSYEQYFGPGTRLTVT.

This chain links TRBV5-4 with TRBJ2-1; D remains unclear. CDR3 length: 13 amino acids. V gave up 1 base and J gave up 3 bases, with 5 bases separating them. Germline CDR1 and CDR2: SGHNT and YYREEE (reference sequence). The CDR3 sequence: CASSLSLYNEQFF. The CDR3 DNA reads TGTGCCAGCAGCTTGTCTCTCTACAATGAGCAGTTCTTC.

This chain joins TRBV6-1 and TRBJ2-7, with D perhaps assigned TRBD1 or TRBD2 (5 bases each). Trimming stripped 6 bases from V and 4 bases from J, with 19 bases between. Germline V CDR1 and CDR2: MNHNS, SASEGT. The length of the CDR3 is 15 residues. CDR3 sequence reads: CASRGIKGSAYEQYF. In nucleotides, the CDR3 is TGTGCCAGCAGAGGGATCAAGGGGAGCGCTTACGAGCAGTACTTC.

The chain uses TRBV5-1 and TRBJ2-7; 9 nucleotides agree with TRBD2. After removal of 0 bases from V and 6 bases from J, the junction contained 4 bases not matched to a gene. Germline values: CDR1 SGHRS, CDR2 YFSETQ. The CDR3 has 14 residues. The chain's CDR3 is CASSLVVSGGEQYF. The DNA of the CDR3 is TGCGCCAGCAGCTTGGTCGTTAGCGGGGGCGAGCAGTACTTC.

V and J are TRBV5-4 and TRBJ2-7; tentative D call: TRBD2 (6 bases). This CDR3 is 14 amino acids long. Looked up from germline, CDR1 is SGHNT and CDR2 is YYREEE (reference sequence). V was cut by 1 base and J by 0 bases, with 8 bases left in between. The CDR3 spells CASSLRDFSYEQYF. The CDR3 nucleotides are TGTGCCAGCAGCTTGAGGGACTTCTCCTACGAGCAGTACTTC.

This chain connects TRBV11-2 to TRBJ2-1; 10 bases align to TRBD2. Trimming removed 0 bases from V and 3 bases from J; junction bases left unmatched: 8. Per the germline V gene, CDR1 is SGHAT and CDR2 is FQNNGV. The CDR3 spans 18 residues. In DNA, the CDR3 is TGTGCCAGCAGCTTAGATGGAAGCGGGAGGGCCCTCTACAATGAGCAGTTCTTC. It codes for CASSLDGSGRALYNEQFF. Filled out from reference TRBV11-2 and TRBJ2-1, the complete variable domain reads EAGVAQSPRYKIIEKRQSVAFWCNPISGHATLYWYQQILGQGPKLLIQFQNNGVVDDSQLPKDRFSAERLKGVDSTLKIQPAKLEDSAVYLCASSLDGSGRALYNEQFFGPGTRLTVL.

This chain connects TRBV5-5 to TRBJ2-4, with 8 positions matching TRBD1. Germline V CDR1 and CDR2: SGHKS, YYEKEE (reference sequence). This CDR3 is built from 13 residues. Unmatched junction bases numbered 5, after V lost 1 base and J lost 11 bases. The CDR3 spells CASSLQGARLQYF. DNA for the CDR3: TGTGCCAGCAGCTTGCAGGGGGCGCGGCTTCAGTACTTC. Drawing the rest from reference TRBV5-5 and TRBJ2-4, the complete variable domain is DAGVTQSPTHLIKTRGQQVTLRCSPISGHKSVSWYQQVLGQGPQFIFQYYEKEERGRGNFPDRFSARQFPNYSSELNVNALLLGDSALYLCASSLQGARLQYFGAGTRLSVL.

This sequence joins TRBV18 and TRBJ1-1; 7 positions match TRBD1. The CDR3 is made up of 14 amino acids. Losses at the gene ends were 4 bases for V and 1 base for J; bases not matched to a gene: 3. The V gene's germline CDR1 is KGHSH and CDR2 LQKENI. The CDR3 DNA follows: TGTGCCAGCTCACAGGGACAGCGGAACACTGAAGCTTTCTTT. This sequence encodes CASSQGQRNTEAFF.

The rearrangement links TRBV4-2 to TRBJ2-3; TRBD2 matches 7 bases. The V segment lost 4 bases and the J segment 2 bases; nucleotides outside the gene matches: 6. The CDR3 has 15 amino acids. Germline CDR1 and CDR2: LGHNA and YNFKEQ. Here the CDR3 DNA reads TGTGCCAGCAGCCTGGGCGCGGGGGACACAGATACGCAGTATTTT. Translated: CASSLGAGDTDTQYF.

This clone was observed once. The chain carries TRBV12-5 and TRBJ1-6; no firm D call. In germline, CDR1 is LGHNT, CDR2 FRNRAP. CDR3 length equals 15 residues. Trimming pared 0 bases from V and 8 bases from J, leaving 11 bases between. In nucleotides, the CDR3 is TGTGCTAGTGGTTTGGTAGTGGGTAGTTATTCACCCCTCCACTTT. Translation: CASGLVVGSYSPLHF.